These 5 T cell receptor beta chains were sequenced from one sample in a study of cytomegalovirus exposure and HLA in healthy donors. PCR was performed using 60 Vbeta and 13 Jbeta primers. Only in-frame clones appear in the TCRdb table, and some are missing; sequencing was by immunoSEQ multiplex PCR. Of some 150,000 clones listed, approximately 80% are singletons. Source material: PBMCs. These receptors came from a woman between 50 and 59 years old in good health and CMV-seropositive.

CDR3 coding DNA: TGTGCCAGCAGCTTAGCTTATGGCGGGAGCTCCTACGAGCAGTACTTC. Its protein product is CASSLAYGGSSYEQYF. V is TRBV7-2 and J is TRBJ2-7, with 7 nucleotides matching TRBD2. CDR1 and CDR2 (germline): SGHTA, FQGNSA. The V gene end was trimmed by 0 bases and the J gene end by 0 bases; junction bases not matched to a gene: 5. This CDR3 has 16 amino acids. Full variable domain (rest looked up from reference TRBV7-2 and TRBJ2-7): GAGVSQSPSNKVTEKGKDVELRCDPISGHTALYWYRQSLGQGLEFLIYFQGNSAPDKSGLPSDRFSAERTGGSVSTLTIQRTQQEDSAVYLCASSLAYGGSSYEQYFGPGTRLTVT.

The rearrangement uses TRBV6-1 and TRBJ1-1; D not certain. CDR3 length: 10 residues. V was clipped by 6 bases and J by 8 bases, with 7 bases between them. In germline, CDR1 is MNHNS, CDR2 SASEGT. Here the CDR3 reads CASRQVEAFF. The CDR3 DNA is TGTGCCAGCAGACAAGTAGAAGCTTTCTTT.

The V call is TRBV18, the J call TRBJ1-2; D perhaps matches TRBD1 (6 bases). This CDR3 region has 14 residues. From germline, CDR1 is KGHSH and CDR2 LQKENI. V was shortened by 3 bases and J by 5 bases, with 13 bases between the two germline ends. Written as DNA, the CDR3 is TGTGCCAGCTCACCGACAGGAGAGAGGTATGGCTACACCTTC. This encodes CASSPTGERYGYTF.

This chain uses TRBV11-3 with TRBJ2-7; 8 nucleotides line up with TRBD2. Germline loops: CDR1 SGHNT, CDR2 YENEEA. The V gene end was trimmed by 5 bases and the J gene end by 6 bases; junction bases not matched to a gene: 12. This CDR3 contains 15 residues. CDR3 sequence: CASSLGGGLAGEQYF. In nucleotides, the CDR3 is TGTGCCAGCAGCCTTGGCGGGGGGCTGGCAGGCGAGCAGTACTTC. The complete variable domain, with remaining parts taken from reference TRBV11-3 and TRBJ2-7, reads EAGVVQSPRYKIIEKKQPVAFWCNPISGHNTLYWYLQNLGQGPELLIRYENEEAVDDSQLPKDRFSAERLKGVDSTLKIQPAELGDSAVYLCASSLGGGLAGEQYFGPGTRLTVT.

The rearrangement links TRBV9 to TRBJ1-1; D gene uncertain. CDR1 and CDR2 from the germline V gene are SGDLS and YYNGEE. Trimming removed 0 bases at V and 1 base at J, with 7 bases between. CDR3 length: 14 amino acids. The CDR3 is CASSVARQNTEAFF. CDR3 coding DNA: TGTGCCAGCAGCGTAGCCAGGCAGAACACTGAAGCTTTCTTT.